This T cell receptor (beta chain) emerged from a study of blood T cell repertoires in COVID-19. For the study at large: COVID-19 samples collected from the United States, Italy and Spain covered acute and convalescent phases. In each case, the material was cDNA or gDNA derived from T cells, B-cell-depleted T cells, or PBMCs.

Germline lookup yields CDR1 SGHVS and CDR2 FNYEAQ. This CDR3 spans 14 amino acids. The V end lost 1 base, the J end lost 8 bases, and 14 bases lay between the germline ends. How the authors handled the data: Estimates of nucleated cell counts were drawn from the amplification of reference gene primers. TCRdb's table, derived via immunoSEQ multiplex PCR, lists solely in-frame clones and lacks some. The V and J calls and clone size were taken over from that table, and D and trimming were inferred from the DNA. This sample has 150,000 to 250,000 clones, with about nine tenths found just once. All recovered Cohort 3 donors got two negative PCRs, got clearance, or saw symptom resolution.

Sample: PBMCs or T cells enriched from blood (not recorded which). The clonotype was recovered from a young woman who had recovered from COVID-19. The chain employs TRBV7-6 and TRBJ1-2; TRBD1 is a possible D gene (5 bases). CDR3 coding DNA: TGTGCCAGCAGCTTAGGGGGGGAACTGAAGGGCTACACCTTC. Translating gives CASSLGGELKGYTF.